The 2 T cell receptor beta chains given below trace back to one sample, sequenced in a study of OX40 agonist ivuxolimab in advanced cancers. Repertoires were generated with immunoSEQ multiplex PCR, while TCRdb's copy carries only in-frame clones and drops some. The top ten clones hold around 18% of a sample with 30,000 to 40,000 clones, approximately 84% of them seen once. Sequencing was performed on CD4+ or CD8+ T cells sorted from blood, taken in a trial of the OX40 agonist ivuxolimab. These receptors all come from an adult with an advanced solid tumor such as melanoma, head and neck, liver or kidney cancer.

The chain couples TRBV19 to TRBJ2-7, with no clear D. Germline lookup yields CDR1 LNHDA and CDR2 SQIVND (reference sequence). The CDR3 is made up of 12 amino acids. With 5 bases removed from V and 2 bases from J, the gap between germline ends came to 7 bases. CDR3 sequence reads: CASSPGTYEQYF. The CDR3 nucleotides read TGTGCCAGTAGTCCAGGAACCTACGAGCAGTACTTC.

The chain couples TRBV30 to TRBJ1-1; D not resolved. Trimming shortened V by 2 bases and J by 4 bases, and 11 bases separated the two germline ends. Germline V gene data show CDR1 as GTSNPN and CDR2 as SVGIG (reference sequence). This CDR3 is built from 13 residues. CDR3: CAWSTGSGTEAFF. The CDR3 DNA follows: TGTGCCTGGAGTACCGGGAGCGGCACTGAAGCTTTCTTT. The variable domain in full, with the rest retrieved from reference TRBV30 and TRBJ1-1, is SQTIHQWPATLVQPVGSPLSLECTVEGTSNPNLYWYRQAAGRGLQLLFYSVGIGQISSEVPQNLSASRPQDRQFILSSKKLLLSDSGFYLCAWSTGSGTEAFFGQGTRLTVV.